The 13 T cell receptor beta chains below come from one sample, sequenced in a study of quantifying T cell responses using KT2 cells. Study-level information: RNA was reverse transcribed with TCR alpha and beta constant-region primers.

An oligo carrying a UMI was ligated to the cDNA 3' end. An equimolar mix of RC1.1 and RC1.2 primed the beta chain across TRBC1 and TRBC2. TCRdb itself ran the UMI-ligation and nested PCR reads through MiXCR, one entry per CDR3 protein. Here the sample spans around 50,000 distinct CDR3 sequences, around a tenth being singletons. Sequencing was performed on PBMCs spiked with cells of the T cell clone KT2. The receptors come from a human donor.

This clonotype was recorded at least ten times. The chain employs TRBV10-3 and TRBJ1-4; TRBD1 might be the D (6 bases). The CDR3 runs 13 residues. Deletions cut 2 bases from V and 7 bases from J, with 8 bases between. In germline, CDR1 is ENHRY, CDR2 SYGVKD. As DNA, the CDR3 is TGTGCCATCAGTGAGACAGGGACTGAAAAACTGTTTTTT. Translation gives CAISETGTEKLFF.

This rearrangement joins TRBV5-1 to TRBJ2-3; maybe TRBD2 (5 bases). V lost 3 bases and J 2 bases, leaving 13 bases between the germline ends. This CDR3 spans 15 amino acids. Germline V lookup: CDR1 SGHRS, CDR2 YFSETQ. The CDR3 sequence: CASSSAGRDTDTQYF. In DNA form, the CDR3 reads TGCGCCAGCAGCTCCGCGGGCCGGGACACAGATACGCAGTATTTT.

The chain employs TRBV6-4 and TRBJ1-2; D is perhaps TRBD1 (6 bases). Per the germline V gene, CDR1 is MRHNA and CDR2 is SNTAGT. The CDR3 runs to 12 residues. Deletions cut 3 bases from V and 4 bases from J, with 6 bases between. The CDR3: CASSEQGYGYTF. In DNA, the CDR3 is TGTGCCAGCAGTGAACAGGGCTATGGCTACACCTTC.

This clonotype was observed a few times. The V gene is TRBV7-9, the J gene TRBJ2-7; D is possibly TRBD2 (6 bases). The CDR3 consists of 14 residues. Trimming removed 5 bases from V and 6 bases from J, with 17 bases in between. Germline CDR1 reads SEHNR; CDR2 reads FQNEAQ (reference sequence). CDR3 DNA: TGTGCCAGCAGCCCGGCCCCGGGGGTTCGCGAGCAGTACTTC. Its translation is CASSPAPGVREQYF.

The table lists this clonotype with a few counts. The genes are TRBV27 and TRBJ1-2; D gene unclear. V was trimmed by 2 bases and J by 2 bases, leaving 6 bases between them. CDR1 MNHEY and CDR2 SMNVEV come from the germline V gene (reference sequence). The CDR3 sequence is 13 residues long. The CDR3 spells CASSLRGNYGYTF. The CDR3, as DNA: TGTGCCAGCAGTTTAAGAGGGAACTATGGCTACACCTTC.

The chain has TRBV6-1 and TRBJ1-1; 8 nucleotides align to TRBD1. Germline V gene lookup returns CDR1 MNHNS and CDR2 SASEGT. The CDR3 runs 14 residues. The junction had 9 bases not matched to a gene; V was cut back by 2 bases and J by 10 bases. Written as DNA, the CDR3 is TGTGCCAGCAGTGAACAGGGGGCGAGTGTGAGAGCTTTCTTT. As protein: CASSEQGASVRAFF.

This clonotype occurred a few times. This chain links TRBV12-3 or TRBV12-4 with TRBJ1-5; D is uncertain. This CDR3 contains 13 residues. V lost 3 bases and J 7 bases, leaving 10 bases between the germline ends. The CDR3 nucleotides read TGTGCCAGCAGTTTGGGGATTGGGCAGCCCCAGCATTTT. Amino acids: CASSLGIGQPQHF.

This sequence joins TRBV13 and TRBJ2-7; possibly TRBD2 for D (6 bases). The V and J ends lost 3 bases and 0 bases respectively, with 12 bases between them. The CDR3 covers 15 residues. The germline gives CDR1 PRHDT, CDR2 FYEKMQ (reference sequence). In nucleotides, the CDR3 is TGTGCCAGCAGCTTTGGGCTAGCGATCTCCTACGAGCAGTACTTC. Translating it yields CASSFGLAISYEQYF.

This clonotype is medium-sized (0.01 to 0.1%) in the sample. The genes are TRBV21-1 and TRBJ2-2; no check of the table's D call, TRBD2, against the DNA was made. TRBV21-1 is termed a pseudogene. The CDR3 has 17 residues. CDR3 nucleotides: TGTGCCAGCAGCAAGCGGACTAGCGGGAGGGGCACCGGGGAGCTGTTTTTT. Amino acids: CASSKRTSGRGTGELFF.

This clonotype was detected only a few times. This sequence joins TRBV7-9 and TRBJ2-5; D call uncertain. The CDR3 totals 12 residues. Per germline, CDR1 SEHNR and CDR2 FQNEAQ (reference sequence). Between the trimmed V and J ends, which lost 5 bases and 5 bases, there was a span of 9 bases. The CDR3 DNA follows: TGTGCCAGCAGCGATGCCCTGGAGACCCAGTACTTC. Translating gives CASSDALETQYF.

Only a few counts were recorded for this clonotype. The chain joins TRBV20-1 to TRBJ1-3; no clear D. The CDR3 is made up of 16 amino acids. Trimming shortened V by 2 bases and J by 2 bases, and 16 bases separated the two germline ends. The germline V gene has CDR1 DFQATT and CDR2 SNEGSKA (reference sequence). CDR3 in amino acids: CSARSPQVGTGNTIYF. The CDR3 DNA sequence: TGCAGTGCTAGATCCCCCCAGGTGGGGACTGGAAACACCATATATTTT.

This clonotype was recorded a few times. The rearrangement links TRBV6-5 to TRBJ1-1, with D maybe TRBD1 (5 bases). V was clipped by 4 bases and J by 4 bases, with 10 bases between them. The V gene's germline CDR1 is MNHEY and CDR2 SVGAGI. The CDR3 has 13 amino acids. As DNA, the CDR3 is TGTGCCAGCAGTTTATCAGGGTTCACTGAAGCTTTCTTT. Its protein product is CASSLSGFTEAFF.

This clonotype appeared a few times. V gene TRBV24-1 combines with J gene TRBJ2-6; 7 bases line up with TRBD1. The J segment lost 2 bases and the V segment lost 5 bases, leaving 5 bases of the junction unmatched. The CDR3 has 16 residues. The germline gives CDR1 KGHDR, CDR2 SFDVKD. The CDR3 coding sequence is TGTGCCACCAGTGCCATGCAGGGGGCTGGGGCCAACGTCCTGACTTTC. Protein sequence: CATSAMQGAGANVLTF.